This record looks at one T cell receptor beta chain sequence and its context. Its antigen is as yet unknown. This sample was included in a study of cytomegalovirus exposure and HLA in healthy donors. The CDR3 consists of 17 residues. Germline-derived CDR1 and CDR2 are MNHNS and SASEGT. V lost 3 bases to trimming and J lost 4 bases; unmatched junction nucleotides: 4. Regarding the study as a whole: A few of the chains that were CMV-associated were confirmed in vitro to be specific for CMV antigens.

Researchers ran the PCR with 60 Vbeta and 13 Jbeta primers. This table comes from immunoSEQ multiplex PCR, and its TCRdb copy is limited to in-frame clones, with some not included. The table records 100,000 to 150,000 clones, roughly 80% of them present only once. J is TRBJ2-3 and V is TRBV6-1; TRBD2 agrees at 16 bases. The specimen sequenced was PBMCs. The clonotype was recovered from a man aged 18-30 years in good health and CMV-seropositive. The CDR3 region has the DNA TGTGCCAGCAGTGAGGGACTAGCGGGGGGGAGGTCAGATACGCAGTATTTT. Amino acids: CASSEGLAGGRSDTQYF.